These T cell receptor beta chains were read from a single sample in a study of cytomegalovirus exposure and HLA in healthy donors. Sequencing was performed with immunoSEQ multiplex PCR; in TCRdb, only in-frame clones are kept and a portion is missing. The profile shows tens of thousands of clones, approximately 91% of them singletons. The sequenced sample was PBMCs. The origin of the receptors is a young man in good health and CMV-seronegative. Both conserved end residues are part of each CDR3. Fields, in order: J gene, D gene, clone size, V gene, CDR3 DNA, CDR3 protein. A D gene is named only where the DNA matches it firmly. Clone size is shown for a subset of rows, as once, few, many or a class of expanded clone.

TRBJ1-1 - - TRBV29-1 TGCAGCGTTGATGTGGGGGGGACTGAAGCTTTCTTT CSVDVGGTEAFF
TRBJ2-3 TRBD1 - TRBV2 TGTGCCAGCCTCGGGACAGGGTTTTCAGATACGCAGTATTTT CASLGTGFSDTQYF
TRBJ2-3 TRBD2 - TRBV19 TGTGCCAGTAACCAGGGACTAGCGGGAGTCTCGGATACGCAGTATTTT CASNQGLAGVSDTQYF
TRBJ1-6 - - TRBV5-1 TGCGCCAGCAGCTCGACCGATAACCGTGGGAGAAACTCCCTCAGGTCCCTCCACTTT CASSSTDNRGRNSLRSLHF
TRBJ1-3 - - TRBV5-1 TGCGCCAGCAGCGAGACGGCGGGCTCTGGAAACACCATATATTTT CASSETAGSGNTIYF
TRBJ2-2 TRBD2 - TRBV11-3 TGTGCCAGCAGCCTTAGCGGGGTAAACACCGGGGAGCTGTTTTTT CASSLSGVNTGELFF
TRBJ2-3 TRBD1 - TRBV29-1 TGCAGCGTTCCGCTAGTCGCAGGGGGCACTGAGAGCACAGATACGCAGTATTTT CSVPLVAGGTESTDTQYF
TRBJ2-4 TRBD2 - TRBV4-1 TGCGCCAGCAGCAAGGGAGGGGATGTGAACATTCAGTACTTC CASSKGGDVNIQYF
TRBJ2-5 TRBD2 - TRBV6-1 TGTGCCAGCAGTGAATTTACGGGGGGTTGGGAGACCCAGTACTTC CASSEFTGGWETQYF
TRBJ2-7 TRBD2 few TRBV5-4 TGTGCCAGCAGCCCGGGGACTAGCGGCTTTGAGCAGTACTTC CASSPGTSGFEQYF
TRBJ2-5 - - TRBV9 TGTGCCAGCAGCGTAGCAGGGGTCCAAGAGACCCAGTACTTC CASSVAGVQETQYF
TRBJ2-2 - - TRBV9 TGTGCCAGCAGCGTAGTGGCAGACACCGGGGAGCTGTTTTTT CASSVVADTGELFF
TRBJ2-1 TRBD2 - TRBV29-1 TGCAGCGTTGGGGGAGGGCCGCACAATGAGCAGTTCTTC CSVGGGPHNEQFF
TRBJ1-4 - - TRBV6-5 TGTGCCAGCAGTTACTCTGGCCAGATTAATGAAAAACTGTTTTTT CASSYSGQINEKLFF
TRBJ2-2 - - TRBV2 TGTGCCAGCACCCCCCGGACGGGGGCGAACACCGGGGAGCTGTTTTTT CASTPRTGANTGELFF
TRBJ1-1 - - TRBV18 TGTGCCAGCTCACCACTAAGGGGAGAAGCTTTCTTT CASSPLRGEAFF
TRBJ2-5 TRBD2 - TRBV29-1 TGCAGCGTTGGGACTAGCGGAAAAGAGACCCAGTACTTC CSVGTSGKETQYF
TRBJ1-5 - - TRBV28 TGTGCCAGCAGTTTATGGGCAGTTAGCAATCAGCCCCAGCATTTT CASSLWAVSNQPQHF
TRBJ2-7 TRBD1 - TRBV13 TGTGCCAGCAGCCACAGGGGGCCCGAAGGTCCCTACGAGCAGTACTTC CASSHRGPEGPYEQYF
TRBJ2-2 - few TRBV18 TGTGCCAGCTCACCTGTCTCTCGTACAGCGAACACCGGGGAGCTGTTTTTT CASSPVSRTANTGELFF
TRBJ2-1 - - TRBV11-2 TGTGCCAGCAGCTGGGCACCCGGGAGCAATGAGCAGTTCTTC CASSWAPGSNEQFF
TRBJ1-1 - - TRBV28 TGTGCCAGCAGTTTCCCAGGCAGCGAAGCTTTCTTT CASSFPGSEAFF
TRBJ1-6 TRBD1 - TRBV4-1 TGCGCCAGCAGCCAAGGACAGGGGGCCAGTAATAATTCACCCCTCCACTTT CASSQGQGASNNSPLHF
TRBJ2-5 TRBD1 - TRBV6-5 TGTGCCAGCAGTTACTCCTGGACAGGAGAGACCCAGTACTTC CASSYSWTGETQYF
TRBJ2-5 - - TRBV19 TGTGCCAGTAGGCAGGCAGGAGAGACCCAGTACTTC CASRQAGETQYF
TRBJ2-2 - - TRBV5-1 TGCGCCAGCAGACCAGGGGTCGGGGAGCTGTTTTTT CASRPGVGELFF
TRBJ2-2 - - TRBV7-2 TGTGCCAGCAGTTACAACGGAGGTTCCACCGGGGAGCTGTTTTTT CASSYNGGSTGELFF
TRBJ2-1 TRBD2 - TRBV10-3 TGTGCCATCGAGTCCGGACTAGCGGGACCGAATGAGCAGTTCTTC CAIESGLAGPNEQFF
TRBJ2-7 TRBD1 - TRBV18 TGTGCCAGCTCACAACAGGGGGGAACAGCTTCTCGGAACGAGCAGTACTTC CASSQQGGTASRNEQYF
TRBJ1-1 TRBD1 - TRBV7-6 TGTGCCAGCAGCTTAGAGGGACAGTTTATGAACACTGAAGCTTTCTTT CASSLEGQFMNTEAFF
TRBJ1-5 - - TRBV27 TGTGCCAGCAGTCGGACTATGGGAGATCAGCCCCAGCATTTT CASSRTMGDQPQHF
TRBJ2-7 - - TRBV13 TGTGCCAGCAGCTTAAGGGGAACAGGGTCAACCTACGAGCAGTACTTC CASSLRGTGSTYEQYF
TRBJ2-6 TRBD1 - TRBV30 TGTGCCGGGGGACAGGGCGATTTTGGGGCCAACGTCCTGACTTTC CAGGQGDFGANVLTF
TRBJ1-1 - - TRBV18 TGTGCCAGCATGAAACAGGGAAACACTGAAGCTTTCTTT CASMKQGNTEAFF
TRBJ2-1 TRBD2 - TRBV6-5 TGTGCCAGCAGCTCCCGGGCTAGCGGGATAAATGAGCAGTTCTTC CASSSRASGINEQFF
TRBJ1-4 - - TRBV27 TGTGCCAGCAGTCCCAGCGGGGTTGAGGAAAAACTGTTTTTT CASSPSGVEEKLFF
TRBJ2-1 TRBD1 - TRBV28 TGTGCCAGCACATCCGGGACAGGGTCCTTTCTTGAGCAGTTCTTC CASTSGTGSFLEQFF
TRBJ2-2 - - TRBV13 TGTGCCAGCAGCCCGTATTTTGACAGACCCTATCAAACCGGGGAGCTGTTTTTT CASSPYFDRPYQTGELFF
TRBJ2-1 TRBD2 once TRBV7-9 TGTGCCAGCAGCTTAGCGGGGGGGGTCTCCTACAATGAGCAGTTCTTC CASSLAGGVSYNEQFF
TRBJ2-7 - - TRBV15 TGTGCCACCAGCAGCCGACTTGGGTACGAGCAGTACTTC CATSSRLGYEQYF
TRBJ1-1 - - TRBV6-5 TGTGCCAGCAGTTACTCGGGGAGGGGAGGGACTGAAGCTTTCTTT CASSYSGRGGTEAFF
TRBJ2-1 TRBD2 - TRBV6-5 TGTGCCAGCACCCGGGCTAGCGGGAGGAATGAGCAGTTCTTC CASTRASGRNEQFF
TRBJ2-7 - - TRBV5-1 TGCGCCAGCAGTGAGGGTTCGACCTACGAGCAGTACTTC CASSEGSTYEQYF
TRBJ2-7 - - TRBV7-2 TGTGCCAGCAGCTTAGTATCTAGGCTAGCTTTCTCCGAGCAGTACTTC CASSLVSRLAFSEQYF
TRBJ1-5 TRBD1 once TRBV2 TGTGCCAGCAGTGAAGGAGGGGGCGGCAATCAGCCCCAGCATTTT CASSEGGGGNQPQHF
TRBJ2-7 - - TRBV2 TGTGCCAGCACCAGGACACCTACCTACGAGCAGTACTTC CASTRTPTYEQYF
TRBJ2-1 TRBD2 once TRBV10-2 TGCGCCAGCAGTGTTAGCGGGAGACTGGATGAGCAGTTCTTC CASSVSGRLDEQFF
TRBJ2-1 TRBD1 - TRBV7-3 TGTGCCAGCAGCTTTGACAGGGGGGACGATGAGCAGTTCTTC CASSFDRGDDEQFF
TRBJ1-1 - - TRBV18 TGTGCCAGCTTGGCCCTAGGATCTGAAGCTTTCTTT CASLALGSEAFF
TRBJ2-3 - - TRBV5-1 TGCGCCAGCAGCCTACTGAGCGGGCGGCCTAGGGATACGCAGTATTTT CASSLLSGRPRDTQYF
TRBJ2-7 TRBD1 - TRBV10-3 TGTGCCATCAGAAATTACGACAGGGACCACGAGCAGTACTTC CAIRNYDRDHEQYF